The rows below give T cell receptor beta chains drawn from one sample of a study of control samples from healthy donors and cancer patients. Here immunoSEQ multiplex PCR was the method, and the copy in TCRdb shows in-frame clones only, minus some. The table includes over 80,000 clones, around 80% detected once. Sample: blood. These receptors all come from a man in his 60s in good health. Both conserved end residues are part of each CDR3. Fields, in order: clone size, J gene, D gene, V gene, CDR3 DNA, CDR3 protein. A D gene is named only where the DNA matches it firmly. Expanded clones are given a class, and other clones once, few, many or no size at all.

>-|TRBJ1-2|-|TRBV5-4
TGTGCCAGCAGCTTGTCGGCCAGGGGAAACTATGGCTACACCTTC
CASSLSARGNYGYTF
>-|TRBJ1-1|TRBD1|TRBV30
TGTGCCTTGGACAGGGTGACAAGGACTGAAGCTTTCTTT
CALDRVTRTEAFF
>-|TRBJ2-1|TRBD2|TRBV9
TGTGCCAGCAGCCCTATGGGCCTAGCGGGGAGACGTCGGAATGAGCAGTTCTTC
CASSPMGLAGRRRNEQFF
>-|TRBJ1-4|-|TRBV30
TGTGCCTGGAGTGTAAGGGGTGAACTGTTTTTT
CAWSVRGELFF
>once|TRBJ1-2|-|TRBV6-1
TGTGCCAGCAGTGAAGGGCTTGGCTACACCTTC
CASSEGLGYTF
>-|TRBJ2-4|TRBD2|TRBV4-1
TGCGCCAGCAGCCAAGTAGTGAGTAGCGGGGGAGCCAAAAACATTCAGTACTTC
CASSQVVSSGGAKNIQYF
>-|TRBJ2-3|-|TRBV12-3/TRBV12-4
TGTGCCAGCAGTTTTGGGGATACGCAGTATTTT
CASSFGDTQYF
>once|TRBJ2-5|TRBD2|TRBV19
TGTGCCAGTAGTGACTCCGGGACTAGGGAGACCCAGTACTTC
CASSDSGTRETQYF
>-|TRBJ1-6|-|TRBV6-5
TGTGCCAGCACTCTAGGGGGGAATTCACCCCTCCACTTT
CASTLGGNSPLHF
>-|TRBJ2-5|-|TRBV7-9
TGTGCCAGCAGCTCACGTCCCATTCCGTTGGGCGGGACAAGGGAGACCCAGTACTTC
CASSSRPIPLGGTRETQYF
>-|TRBJ1-2|-|TRBV11-2
TGTGCCAGCAGCTTATCTAGACAGACCCCCTGGGAGTATGGCTACACCTTC
CASSLSRQTPWEYGYTF
>-|TRBJ2-5|-|TRBV7-9
TGTGCCAGCAGCCCTAGGATGGGGGTCCAAGAGACCCAGTACTTC
CASSPRMGVQETQYF
>-|TRBJ2-3|-|TRBV5-1
TGCGCCAGCAGCTTAAGAGAGGCGGGTACGCAGTATTTT
CASSLREAGTQYF
>-|TRBJ2-7|-|TRBV7-9
TGTGCCAGCAGCCCTACAGGGCTCGAGCAGTACTTC
CASSPTGLEQYF
>-|TRBJ2-7|-|TRBV11-2
TGTGCCAGCAGCATTCGGGACCCCTACGAGCAGTACTTC
CASSIRDPYEQYF
>-|TRBJ1-1|-|TRBV1
TGCACCAGCAGCCAGACGGTAAACACTGAAGCTTTCTTT
CTSSQTVNTEAFF
>-|TRBJ1-5|-|TRBV18
TGTGCCAGCTCACCTGAAAACAGCTTCGATCAGCCCCAGCATTTT
CASSPENSFDQPQHF
>-|TRBJ2-2|-|TRBV19
TGTGCCAGTAGTACCTTATATCCCAGGACAGCGAACACCGGGGAGCTGTTTTTT
CASSTLYPRTANTGELFF
>-|TRBJ1-4|-|TRBV5-5
TGTGCCAGCAGCTCCCCGGGACAACTGAATGAAAAACTGTTTTTT
CASSSPGQLNEKLFF
>-|TRBJ2-1|-|TRBV30
TGTGCCTGGAGTGTACTGGGGACCGCCTACAATGAGCAGTTCTTC
CAWSVLGTAYNEQFF
>-|TRBJ2-7|TRBD2|TRBV7-8
TGTGCCAGCAGCCAGACTAGCGGGAGCTCCTACGAGCAGTACTTC
CASSQTSGSSYEQYF
>-|TRBJ1-2|-|TRBV7-2
TGTGCCAGCAGCTTCGGACCAGCTAACTATGGCTACACCTTC
CASSFGPANYGYTF